The TCR beta chain under discussion was sequenced for a study of PD-1 blockade in classical Hodgkin lymphoma. The wider study: Intravenous delivery of nivolumab at 3 mg/kg to patients occurred every 2 weeks.

There was relapse after autologous stem cell transplantation in every patient, and there was variation in brentuximab vedotin exposure. Progressive disease, partial response or complete response was each patient's best response. Sequencing used immunoSEQ multiplex PCR; TCRdb keeps in-frame clones, though not all of them. This sample carries about 90,000 clones, nearly 90% of them seen once, and the ten largest clones take around a tenth. The CDR3 consists of 15 residues. Per germline, CDR1 SGHTA and CDR2 FQGNSA. V lost 2 bases, J lost 9 bases, and 4 bases stayed unmatched. The table lists this clone with a few counts.

The source of this sequence is a human donor with classical Hodgkin lymphoma. The chain uses TRBV7-2 and TRBJ1-6; 10 nucleotides line up with TRBD1. The input for sequencing was peripheral blood mononuclear cells (PBMCs), taken before the second cycle of nivolumab. This CDR3 is CASSLRQGASSPLHF. The CDR3 DNA reads as TGTGCCAGCAGCTTAAGACAGGGGGCTAGTTCACCCCTCCACTTT.